What follows describes a single TCR beta chain. This table comes from immunoSEQ multiplex PCR, and its TCRdb copy is limited to in-frame clones, with some not included. The sample has 2,700 or so clones, roughly 66% seen once. The data originate from a study of siplizumab effects on memory and regulatory T cells. The CDR3 loop spans 13 amino acids. Germline CDR1 and CDR2: WSHSY and SAAADI. V shed 6 bases, J shed 4 bases, and the junction held 4 bases outside the gene matches. Sequencing was performed on TEMRA CD8+ T cells sorted from blood. Subset described: unstimulated CD8+ CD45RA+ effector memory T cells. This chain uses TRBV10-2 with TRBJ2-7; 9 nucleotides agree with TRBD1. This clonotype was sampled from a human donor in good health. CDR3 sequence reads: CASSYGQGYEQYF. For the CDR3, the DNA is TGCGCCAGCAGCTATGGACAGGGGTACGAGCAGTACTTC.